The sample holds a few counts of the clone carrying this T cell receptor beta chain. This CDR3 contains 11 residues. Deletions cut 8 bases from V and 4 bases from J, with 9 bases between. Germline assignment: CDR1 SNHLY and CDR2 FYNNEI. The data were obtained in a study of T cells in Graves' hyperthyroidism and ophthalmopathy. TCR beta CDR3 regions were amplified from RNA. TCR CDR3 underwent first-round RT-PCR with the HTBI primer set. TCRdb reprocessed the multiplex PCR reads via MiXCR and lists one record per CDR3 protein. The sample records roughly 750,000 distinct CDR3 sequences, less than 20% being singletons. With a duration under 2 months, the hyperthyroidism was newly diagnosed in patients aged 18 to 65. Researchers barred patients who had uncontrolled infection, other autoimmune disease, pregnancy or lactation.

The chain has TRBV2 and TRBJ2-7; D not resolved. The clonotype comes from a man aged 18-30 years with Graves' hyperthyroidism. Material for sequencing was blood. CDR3 in amino acids: CASGGEYEQYF. The DNA for the CDR3 is TGTGCCAGCGGTGGGGAATACGAGCAGTACTTC.